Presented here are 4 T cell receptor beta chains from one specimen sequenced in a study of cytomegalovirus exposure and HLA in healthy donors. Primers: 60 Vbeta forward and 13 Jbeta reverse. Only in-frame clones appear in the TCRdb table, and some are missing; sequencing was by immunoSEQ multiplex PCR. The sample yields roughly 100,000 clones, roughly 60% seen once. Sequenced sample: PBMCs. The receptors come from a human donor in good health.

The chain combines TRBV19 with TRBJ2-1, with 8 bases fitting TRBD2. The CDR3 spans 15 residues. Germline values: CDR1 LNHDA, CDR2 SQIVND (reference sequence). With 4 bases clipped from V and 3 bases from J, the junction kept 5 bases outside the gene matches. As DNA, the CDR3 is TGTGCCAGTAGTACAAGCGGGGGTTTCTACAATGAGCAGTTCTTC. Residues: CASSTSGGFYNEQFF. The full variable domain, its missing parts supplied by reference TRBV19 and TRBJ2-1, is DGGITQSPKYLFRKEGQNVTLSCEQNLNHDAMYWYRQDPGQGLRLIYYSQIVNDFQKGDIAEGYSVSREKKESFPLTVTSAQKNPTAFYLCASSTSGGFYNEQFFGPGTRLTVL.

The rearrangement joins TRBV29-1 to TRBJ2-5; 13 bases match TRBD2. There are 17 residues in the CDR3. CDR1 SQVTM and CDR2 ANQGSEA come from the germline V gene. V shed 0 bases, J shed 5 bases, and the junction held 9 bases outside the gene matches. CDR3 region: CSVEEGTSGRAWETQYF. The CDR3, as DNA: TGCAGCGTTGAAGAGGGAACTAGCGGGAGGGCCTGGGAGACCCAGTACTTC.

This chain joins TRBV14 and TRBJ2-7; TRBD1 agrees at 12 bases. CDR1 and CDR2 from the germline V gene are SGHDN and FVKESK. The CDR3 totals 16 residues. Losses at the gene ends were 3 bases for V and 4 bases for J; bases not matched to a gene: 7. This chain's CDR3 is CASSQGTGGVKYEQYF. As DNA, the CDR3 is TGTGCCAGCAGCCAGGGGACAGGGGGCGTAAAGTACGAGCAGTACTTC. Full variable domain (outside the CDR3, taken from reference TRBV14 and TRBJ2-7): EAGVTQFPSHSVIEKGQTVTLRCDPISGHDNLYWYRRVMGKEIKFLLHFVKESKQDESGMPNNRFLAERTGGTYSTLKVQPAELEDSGVYFCASSQGTGGVKYEQYFGPGTRLTVT.

The CDR3 reads CASSLSGTGGYNEQFF. Written as DNA, the CDR3 is TGTGCCAGCAGCTTAAGTGGGACAGGAGGTTACAATGAGCAGTTCTTC. The J gene is TRBJ2-1, the V gene TRBV7-9; 8 bases match TRBD1. V lost 2 bases, J lost 4 bases, and 7 bases stayed unmatched. The germline CDR1 and CDR2 sequences are SEHNR and FQNEAQ (reference sequence). The CDR3 is 16 amino acids.